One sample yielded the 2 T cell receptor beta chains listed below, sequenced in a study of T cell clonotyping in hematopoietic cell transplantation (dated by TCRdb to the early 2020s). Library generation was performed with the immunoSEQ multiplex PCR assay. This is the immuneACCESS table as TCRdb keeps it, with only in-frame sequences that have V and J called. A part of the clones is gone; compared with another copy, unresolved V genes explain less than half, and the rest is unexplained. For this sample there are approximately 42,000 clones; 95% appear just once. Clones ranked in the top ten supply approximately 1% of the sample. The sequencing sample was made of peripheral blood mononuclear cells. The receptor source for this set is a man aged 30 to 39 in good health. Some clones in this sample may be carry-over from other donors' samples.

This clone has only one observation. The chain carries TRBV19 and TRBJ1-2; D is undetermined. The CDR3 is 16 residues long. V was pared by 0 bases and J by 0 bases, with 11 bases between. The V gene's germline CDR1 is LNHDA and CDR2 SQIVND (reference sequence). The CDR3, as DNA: TGTGCCAGTAGTATAGATGGAGGACTTTCTAACTATGGCTACACCTTC. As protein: CASSIDGGLSNYGYTF.

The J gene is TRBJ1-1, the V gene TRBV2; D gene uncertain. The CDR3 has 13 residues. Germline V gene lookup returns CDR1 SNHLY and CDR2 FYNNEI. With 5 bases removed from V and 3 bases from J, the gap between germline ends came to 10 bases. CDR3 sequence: CASSRELDTEAFF. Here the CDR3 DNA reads TGTGCCAGCAGTCGGGAGTTGGACACTGAAGCTTTCTTT. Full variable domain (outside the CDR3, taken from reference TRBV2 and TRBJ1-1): EPEVTQTPSHQVTQMGQEVILRCVPISNHLYFYWYRQILGQKVEFLVSFYNNEISEKSEIFDDQFSVERPDGSNFTLKIRSTKLEDSAMYFCASSRELDTEAFFGQGTRLTVV.